This TCR beta chain was retrieved from a study of shared clonotypes between healthy human individuals. Broader study findings: Relative to their counterparts shared across all four donors, non-shared clonotypes exhibited diminished generation probabilities.

V lost 1 base and J 0 bases, leaving 14 bases between the germline ends. CDR1 SGHNT and CDR2 YYREEE come from the germline V gene (reference sequence). The CDR3 has 18 residues. Libraries were prepared by immunoSEQ multiplex PCR; TCRdb keeps only in-frame clonotypes and omits some of them. The table has around 2.5 million clones, over 85% seen once. A remark on this clone: What it binds is not known.

The TCR comes from a man aged 18-30 years in good health. Some clones in this sample may be carry-over from other donors' samples. The specimen was naive CD4+ T cells from PBMCs. Subset noted: CD45RA+ positively selected. The chain couples TRBV5-4 to TRBJ1-6; maybe TRBD1 (5 bases). Here the CDR3 DNA reads TGTGCCAGCAGCTTGCTGGGACTGGGGAGCTCCTATAATTCACCCCTCCACTTT. Translating it yields CASSLLGLGSSYNSPLHF.